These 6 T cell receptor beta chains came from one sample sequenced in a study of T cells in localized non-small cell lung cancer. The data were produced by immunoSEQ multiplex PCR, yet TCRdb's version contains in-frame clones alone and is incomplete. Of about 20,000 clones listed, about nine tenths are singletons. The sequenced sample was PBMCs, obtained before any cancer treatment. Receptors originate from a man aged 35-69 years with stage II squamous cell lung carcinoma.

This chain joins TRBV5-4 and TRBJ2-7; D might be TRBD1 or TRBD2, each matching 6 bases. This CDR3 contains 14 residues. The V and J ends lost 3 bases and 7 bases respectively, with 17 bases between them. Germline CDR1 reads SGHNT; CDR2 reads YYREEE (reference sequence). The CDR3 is CASSWRRGAGEQYF. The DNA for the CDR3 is TGTGCCAGCAGCTGGCGGAGGGGGGCTGGGGAGCAGTACTTC.

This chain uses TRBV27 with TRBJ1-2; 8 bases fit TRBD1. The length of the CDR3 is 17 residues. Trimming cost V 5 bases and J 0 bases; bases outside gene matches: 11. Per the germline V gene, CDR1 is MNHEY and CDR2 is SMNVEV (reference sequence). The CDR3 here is CASSPRPGQAANYGYTF. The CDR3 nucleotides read TGTGCCAGCAGTCCCCGCCCGGGACAGGCCGCTAACTATGGCTACACCTTC.

The CDR3 DNA sequence: TGTGCCAGCAGCTTAAGTTCTAGTCCTACCGATGAGCAGTTCTTC. It encodes CASSLSSSPTDEQFF. The genes are TRBV7-2 and TRBJ2-1; D not resolved. Trimming removed 2 bases at V and 8 bases at J, with 16 bases between. The CDR3 loop spans 15 amino acids. In germline, CDR1 is SGHTA, CDR2 FQGNSA. Full variable domain (rest looked up from reference TRBV7-2 and TRBJ2-1): GAGVSQSPSNKVTEKGKDVELRCDPISGHTALYWYRQSLGQGLEFLIYFQGNSAPDKSGLPSDRFSAERTGGSVSTLTIQRTQQEDSAVYLCASSLSSSPTDEQFFGPGTRLTVL.

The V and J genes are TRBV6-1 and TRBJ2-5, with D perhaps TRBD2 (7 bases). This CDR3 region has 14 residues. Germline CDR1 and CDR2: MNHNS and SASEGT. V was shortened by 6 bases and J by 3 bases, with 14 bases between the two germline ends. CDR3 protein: CASSSAGAEETQYF. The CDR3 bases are TGTGCCAGCAGCTCTGCGGGGGCCGAAGAGACCCAGTACTTC.

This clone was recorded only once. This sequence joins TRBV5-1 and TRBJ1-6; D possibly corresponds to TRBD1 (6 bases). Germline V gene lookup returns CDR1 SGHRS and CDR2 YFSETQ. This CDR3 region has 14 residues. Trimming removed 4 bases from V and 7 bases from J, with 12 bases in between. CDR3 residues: CASSPTQGNSPLHF. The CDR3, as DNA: TGCGCCAGCAGCCCCACACAGGGAAATTCACCCCTCCACTTT.

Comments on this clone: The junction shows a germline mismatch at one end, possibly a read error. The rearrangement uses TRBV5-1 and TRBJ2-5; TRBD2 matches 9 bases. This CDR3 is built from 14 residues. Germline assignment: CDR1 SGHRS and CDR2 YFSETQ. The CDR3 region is CASTLGLAAETQYF. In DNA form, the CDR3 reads TGCGCCAGCACCTTGGGACTAGCAGCAGAGACCCAGTACTTC. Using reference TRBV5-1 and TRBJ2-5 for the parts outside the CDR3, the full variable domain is KAGVTQTPRYLIKTRGQQVTLSCSPISGHRSVSWYQQTPGQGLQFLFEYFSETQRNKGNFPGRFSGRQFSNSRSEMNVSTLELGDSALYLCASTLGLAAETQYFGPGTRLLVL.